The 24 T cell receptor beta chains listed next were all sequenced from one sample in a study of T cells in narcolepsy. TCRdb's copy holds only in-frame clones and misses some; the assay was immunoSEQ multiplex PCR. The sample contains approximately 40,000 clones, 70% to 90% of which appear only once. The specimen sequenced was CD45RA- memory CD4+ T cells from PBMCs. These receptors were collected from a human donor with narcolepsy.

V is TRBV19 and J is TRBJ2-7; 9 positions match TRBD1. Germline CDR1 reads LNHDA; CDR2 reads SQIVND (reference sequence). V shed 5 bases, J shed 7 bases, and the junction held 12 bases outside the gene matches. This CDR3 is built from 15 residues. CDR3 amino acids: CASSARRQGVDEQYF. The DNA for the CDR3 is TGTGCCAGTAGTGCCCGCCGACAGGGGGTTGATGAGCAGTACTTC.

Remarks on this clone: The junction shows a germline mismatch at one end, possibly a read error. The J gene is TRBJ2-1, the V gene TRBV9, with TRBD2 matching 9 bases. CDR1 SGDLS and CDR2 YYNGEE come from the germline V gene. The CDR3 extends over 15 amino acids. The CDR3 sequence is CTSSLRTSANNEQFF. DNA for the CDR3: TGTACCAGCAGCTTACGGACTAGCGCGAACAATGAGCAGTTCTTC.

By sample fraction, this clone is medium-sized. J is TRBJ1-1 and V is TRBV14, with unresolved D. The CDR3 sequence is 12 residues long. The V gene's germline CDR1 is SGHDN and CDR2 FVKESK. V shed 4 bases and J shed 1 base, with 4 bases lying between them. The CDR3 sequence is CASSRTNTEAFF. As DNA, the CDR3 is TGTGCCAGCAGCCGAACGAACACTGAAGCTTTCTTT.

The gene calls are TRBV19 and TRBJ1-3; the match to TRBD1 covers 7 bases. Trimming cost V 2 bases and J 3 bases; bases outside gene matches: 4. Germline CDR1 and CDR2: LNHDA and SQIVND (reference sequence). The CDR3 contains 15 residues. CDR3 DNA sequence: TGTGCCAGTAGTATAAGGAACAGGGGTGGAAACACCATATATTTT. It is translated as CASSIRNRGGNTIYF.

J is TRBJ1-6 and V is TRBV2; TRBD1 aligns across 10 bases. V lost 8 bases, J lost 5 bases, and 9 bases stayed unmatched. The length of the CDR3 is 16 residues. CDR1 and CDR2 (germline): SNHLY, FYNNEI. CDR3 sequence (DNA): TGTGCCAGCCACGGCCCGACAGGGGGCAATAATTCACCCCTCCACTTT. It yields the protein CASHGPTGGNNSPLHF.

V is TRBV7-2 and J is TRBJ2-3; D possibly corresponds to TRBD2 (6 bases). The CDR3 extends over 15 amino acids. Trimming shortened V by 1 base and J by 3 bases, and 11 bases separated the two germline ends. Germline values: CDR1 SGHTA, CDR2 FQGNSA. The CDR3 loop reads CASSLDGSRTDTQYF. CDR3 DNA sequence: TGTGCCAGCAGCTTAGACGGGAGTAGAACAGATACGCAGTATTTT.

The gene calls are TRBV19 and TRBJ2-3; the D is unclear. This CDR3 spans 12 amino acids. Trimming took 5 bases from V and 9 from J, leaving 12 bases between them. The germline gives CDR1 LNHDA, CDR2 SQIVND (reference sequence). The CDR3 region has the DNA TGTGCCAGTAGTCTCGCTAGAGAAACGCAGTATTTT. Its translation is CASSLARETQYF.

The rearrangement links TRBV6-6 to TRBJ2-7, with TRBD1 matching 11 bases. CDR3 length equals 16 residues. V trimming: 5 bases; J trimming: 3 bases; junction bases outside the gene matches: 9. Germline lookup yields CDR1 MNHNY and CDR2 SVGAGI (reference sequence). This chain's CDR3 is CASSRTPGQGVYEQYF. For the CDR3, the DNA is TGTGCCAGCAGTCGAACTCCGGGACAGGGGGTCTACGAGCAGTACTTC.

The chain carries TRBV6-1 and TRBJ2-2, with D perhaps TRBD2 (6 bases). The CDR3 length is 15 residues. Germline CDR1 reads MNHNS; CDR2 reads SASEGT. Trimming removed 7 bases at V and 4 bases at J, with 16 bases between. This CDR3 reads CASTSGGLSTGELFF. DNA of the CDR3: TGTGCCAGCACCTCCGGGGGATTGTCCACCGGGGAGCTGTTTTTT.

The V gene is TRBV30, the J gene TRBJ2-3; no definite D call. With 4 bases removed from V and 5 bases from J, the gap between germline ends came to 16 bases. The CDR3 is 14 residues long. Germline V CDR1 and CDR2: GTSNPN, SVGIG (reference sequence). As DNA, the CDR3 is TGTGCCTGGAATTCAGGATCACGGCAAGATACGCAGTATTTT. Its translation is CAWNSGSRQDTQYF.

This clone was picked up one time. The CDR3 DNA follows: TGTGCCAGCGGGGACAGGGGCCGGGATACGCAGTATTTT. It is translated as CASGDRGRDTQYF. This sequence joins TRBV19 and TRBJ2-3; 10 bases are shared with TRBD1. The CDR3 runs to 13 residues. The ends lost 9 bases at V and 6 bases at J; junction bases unmatched: 6. CDR1 is LNHDA, CDR2 SQIVND, per germline (reference sequence). The variable domain in full, completed from reference TRBV19 and TRBJ2-3, reads DGGITQSPKYLFRKEGQNVTLSCEQNLNHDAMYWYRQDPGQGLRLIYYSQIVNDFQKGDIAEGYSVSREKKESFPLTVTSAQKNPTAFYLCASGDRGRDTQYFGPGTRLTVL.

The chain uses TRBV14 and TRBJ1-2; 7 bases are a match to TRBD1. The CDR3 sequence is 15 residues long. Germline-derived CDR1 and CDR2 are SGHDN and FVKESK. J gave up 5 bases and V 0 bases, and 6 bases lay outside the gene matches. Here the CDR3 reads CASSQDLRQGYGYTF. The CDR3 nucleotides are TGTGCCAGCAGCCAAGATTTGAGACAGGGATATGGCTACACCTTC.

This clone was observed once. The chain has TRBV4-3 and TRBJ2-1; D gene uncertain. V lost 0 bases and J 8 bases, leaving 8 bases between the germline ends. Germline assignment: CDR1 LGHNA and CDR2 YSLEER. This CDR3 has 13 residues. CDR3 nucleotide sequence: TGCGCCAGCAGCCAAGACAGGCGGTATGAGCAGTTCTTC. Its translation: CASSQDRRYEQFF.

The chain has TRBV19 and TRBJ1-6; 7 bases line up with TRBD1. After removal of 5 bases from V and 6 bases from J, the junction contained 7 bases not matched to a gene. This CDR3 is 15 amino acids long. The germline CDR1 and CDR2 sequences are LNHDA and SQIVND (reference sequence). The CDR3 DNA reads as TGTGCCAGTAGTCCCCGGGACAGCATTAATTCACCCCTCCACTTT. As protein: CASSPRDSINSPLHF. Variable domain in full (rest from reference TRBV19 and TRBJ1-6): DGGITQSPKYLFRKEGQNVTLSCEQNLNHDAMYWYRQDPGQGLRLIYYSQIVNDFQKGDIAEGYSVSREKKESFPLTVTSAQKNPTAFYLCASSPRDSINSPLHFGNGTRLTVT.

The chain employs TRBV7-2 and TRBJ2-4; D unresolved. The germline V and J ends were trimmed by 0 bases and 6 bases, with 12 bases remaining between them. In germline, CDR1 is SGHTA, CDR2 FQGNSA. The CDR3 is 15 amino acids. The CDR3 region is CASSLALGSGNIQYF. Here the CDR3 DNA reads TGTGCCAGCAGCTTAGCCCTCGGTAGTGGAAACATTCAGTACTTC.

For the CDR3, the DNA is TGTGCCAGCGGGGGTGGTGCTGAAGCTTTCTTT. As protein: CASGGGAEAFF. This sequence joins TRBV11-3 and TRBJ1-1, with D possibly being TRBD1 (5 bases). The CDR3 runs 11 residues. Germline CDR1 and CDR2: SGHNT and YENEEA. V gave up 8 bases and J gave up 6 bases, with 10 bases separating them.

V usage is TRBV28 and J usage is TRBJ1-2, with TRBD1 matching over 8 bases. CDR1 MDHEN and CDR2 SYDVKM come from the germline V gene. The junction had 14 bases not matched to a gene; V was cut back by 3 bases and J by 14 bases. This CDR3 has 14 amino acids. CDR3: CASSFNGAGGIFTF. The CDR3 DNA reads TGTGCCAGCAGTTTTAATGGGGCAGGGGGCATTTTTACCTTC.

V and J are TRBV6-8 and TRBJ1-6, with 10 positions matching TRBD1. Germline assignment: CDR1 MNHGY and CDR2 SAAAGT. J lost 4 bases, V lost 0 bases, and 6 bases had no gene match. This CDR3 has 18 amino acids. The CDR3 DNA reads TGTGCCAGCAGTTACTCCACCGGACAGGGGGTTTATAATTCACCCCTCCACTTT. It encodes CASSYSTGQGVYNSPLHF.

CDR3 nucleotides: TGCGCCAGCCCGTCGTCAGGGGAGATGACAGATACGCAGTATTTT. Its protein is CASPSSGEMTDTQYF. The chain uses TRBV23-1 and TRBJ2-3, with D possibly TRBD1 on 6 matching bases. TRBV23-1 has ORF status, its function being uncertain. The CDR3 runs 15 residues. Trimming shortened V by 8 bases and J by 3 bases, and 18 bases separated the two germline ends.

The rearrangement links TRBV12-5 to TRBJ1-2, with a tentative D call TRBD1 (5 bases). V shed 3 bases and J shed 4 bases, with 12 bases lying between them. Germline lookup yields CDR1 LGHNT and CDR2 FRNRAP. The CDR3 runs 14 residues. The CDR3 is CASGFPGFSYGYTF. The CDR3 DNA follows: TGTGCTAGTGGTTTCCCAGGGTTTAGCTATGGCTACACCTTC.

The chain joins TRBV7-8 to TRBJ1-1, with TRBD1 as a possible D gene (6 bases). This CDR3 contains 12 residues. V lost 6 bases, J lost 4 bases, and 9 bases lay in between. The germline V gene has CDR1 SGHVS and CDR2 FQNEAQ. In DNA form, the CDR3 reads TGTGCCAGCAGACGCAGGGGCACTGAAGCTTTCTTT. Translating it yields CASRRRGTEAFF. The full variable domain, its missing parts supplied by reference TRBV7-8 and TRBJ1-1, is GAGVSQSPRYKVAKRGQDVALRCDPISGHVSLFWYQQALGQGPEFLTYFQNEAQLDKSGLPSDRFFAERPEGSVSTLKIQRTQQEDSAVYLCASRRRGTEAFFGQGTRLTVV.

The chain recombines TRBV2 with TRBJ2-7; possibly TRBD1 or TRBD2 for D (6 bases each). V dropped 10 bases and J dropped 2 bases, with 12 bases sitting between them. CDR1 and CDR2 (germline): SNHLY, FYNNEI. This CDR3 region has 12 residues. CDR3 residues: CATRDTTYEQYF. CDR3 nucleotides: TGTGCCACGCGGGACACGACCTACGAGCAGTACTTC.

The V and J genes are TRBV7-9 and TRBJ1-5; 8 nucleotides agree with TRBD1. The V and J ends lost 4 bases and 7 bases, in that order; junction bases with no gene match: 6. The V gene's germline CDR1 is SEHNR and CDR2 FQNEAQ (reference sequence). The CDR3 has 14 amino acids. The CDR3 region is CASSSDRALQPQHF. The CDR3, as DNA: TGTGCCAGCAGCTCGGACAGGGCATTACAGCCCCAGCATTTT.

This chain links TRBV4-2 with TRBJ2-1; D is perhaps TRBD2 (5 bases). The CDR3 totals 14 residues. Germline assignment: CDR1 LGHNA and CDR2 YNFKEQ. V was pared by 0 bases and J by 7 bases, with 10 bases between. The CDR3 is CASSQDLASNEQFF. CDR3 nucleotides: TGTGCCAGCAGCCAAGATCTAGCTAGTAATGAGCAGTTCTTC.